This is a list of T cell receptor beta chains from one sample in a study of cytomegalovirus exposure and HLA in healthy donors. Profiling relied on immunoSEQ multiplex PCR, and the TCRdb table lists in-frame clones only, not all of them. The sample carries about 130,000 clones, roughly 82% recorded once. Sequencing was done on a sample of PBMCs. Receptor source: a boy younger than 18 in good health and CMV-seronegative. The CDR3 runs from the conserved cysteine through the conserved F or W. A D gene is named only where the DNA matches it firmly. Clone size, where shown, is once, few, many, or a class for clones that have expanded.

size,J,D,V,DNA,CDR3
few,TRBJ2-7,TRBD2,TRBV7-3,TGTGCCAGCAGCTCTGGACTAGCGGAGGGGGAGCAGTACTTC,CASSSGLAEGEQYF
-,TRBJ2-7,TRBD2,TRBV27,TGTGCCAGCAGTTCTAGCGGGACAATCTACGAGCAGTACTTC,CASSSSGTIYEQYF
-,TRBJ2-4,-,TRBV7-2,TGTGCCAGCAGCTTAAATCCAGGGTGGAGTGCAGCTGTTCAGTACTTC,CASSLNPGWSAAVQYF
-,TRBJ1-5,-,TRBV6-5,TGTGCCAGCAGTTTTTCAGGGGGCAATCAGCCCCAGCATTTT,CASSFSGGNQPQHF
-,TRBJ2-5,-,TRBV5-1,TGCGCCAGCAGCCCCACAGGGATTGGGACCCAGTACTTC,CASSPTGIGTQYF
-,TRBJ1-5,TRBD1,TRBV19,TGTGCCAGTAGTATAGAACAGGGGAACCGCAATCAGCCCCAGCATTTT,CASSIEQGNRNQPQHF
-,TRBJ1-1,-,TRBV5-4,TGTGCCAGCAGCTTGGTACCAGTAACCACTGAAGCTTTCTTT,CASSLVPVTTEAFF
-,TRBJ2-7,-,TRBV29-1,TGCAGCGTGCGGGCCAGCGAGCAGTACTTC,CSVRASEQYF
-,TRBJ1-5,-,TRBV6-5,TGTGCCAGCAGTTCTGGCAATCAGCCCCAGCATTTT,CASSSGNQPQHF
few,TRBJ2-1,TRBD2,TRBV19,TGTGCCAGTAGTGCGAATGGACTAGCGGATACGGAGCAGTTCTTC,CASSANGLADTEQFF
-,TRBJ1-5,TRBD1,TRBV7-2,TGTGCCAGCAGCTTACAACGGGACAGAGGTACCCAGCATTTT,CASSLQRDRGTQHF
-,TRBJ2-7,-,TRBV4-3,TGCGCCAGCAGCCTAAGGGCGGGGTCCTACGAGCAGTACTTC,CASSLRAGSYEQYF
few,TRBJ1-1,TRBD1,TRBV25-1,TGTGCCAGCAGCCCACTCAGAGCAATCGGGACAGGGGCTGAAGCTTTCTTT,CASSPLRAIGTGAEAFF
-,TRBJ2-7,-,TRBV29-1,TGCAGCGGGGAATCAGGGGACGGGGACGAGCAGTACTTC,CSGESGDGDEQYF
once,TRBJ2-7,TRBD1,TRBV13,TGTGCCAGCAGCTTAGCGGAGACAGGGGGCGGCGAGCAGTACTTC,CASSLAETGGGEQYF
-,TRBJ1-2,-,TRBV2,TGTGCCAGCAGTGAAAGGACAGATGGAAATGGCTACACCTTC,CASSERTDGNGYTF
-,TRBJ2-7,TRBD2,TRBV5-1,TGCGCCAGCCAAGATCTAGCGGGAGTGGCCTACGAGCAGTACTTC,CASQDLAGVAYEQYF
-,TRBJ1-1,-,TRBV15,TGTGCCACCAGCAGAGATAGCGGGGTTACGGCTTTCTTT,CATSRDSGVTAFF
-,TRBJ2-3,-,TRBV29-1,TGCAGCGGGGCTACTTCAGATACGCAGTATTTT,CSGATSDTQYF
-,TRBJ2-2,-,TRBV19,TGTGCCAGTAGTCTTGGACTAAACACCGGGGAGCTGTTTTTT,CASSLGLNTGELFF
-,TRBJ1-4,-,TRBV4-1,TGCGCCAGCAGCCAAGGACGCGACACCAGAACTAATGAAAAACTGTTTTTT,CASSQGRDTRTNEKLFF
once,TRBJ2-7,TRBD1,TRBV5-1,TGCGCCAGCAGCTTGGTCGGGACAGCCTACGAGCAGTACTTC,CASSLVGTAYEQYF
few,TRBJ1-1,-,TRBV4-1,TGCGCCAGCAGCCAACCCCCGCAGAAGAACACTGAAGCTTTCTTT,CASSQPPQKNTEAFF
-,TRBJ1-1,TRBD1,TRBV30,TGTGCCTGGAGTCACAGGGGGCAAGGTGAAGCTTTCTTT,CAWSHRGQGEAFF
-,TRBJ2-1,TRBD2,TRBV2,TGTGCCAGCACTAGCGGGCACAATGAGCAGTTCTTC,CASTSGHNEQFF
-,TRBJ1-1,-,TRBV30,TGTGCCTGGAGACAACCCGACAGGAACACTGAAGCTTTCTTT,CAWRQPDRNTEAFF
-,TRBJ1-2,TRBD1,TRBV5-4,TGTGCCAGCAGCTTGGGGCAGGGGGCTTATGGCTACACCTTC,CASSLGQGAYGYTF
-,TRBJ2-1,-,TRBV7-2,TGTGCCAGCAGCTCGGACAGCGCAAATGAGCAGTTCTTC,CASSSDSANEQFF
-,TRBJ2-1,TRBD2,TRBV7-8,TGTGCCAGCAGCCCACAGACAACCCTAGCGGGAGGGCCGAGTGAGCAGTTCTTC,CASSPQTTLAGGPSEQFF
-,TRBJ1-6,-,TRBV11-3,TGTGCCAGCAGCGTTGGGGCGACCTACTATAATTCACCCCTCCACTTT,CASSVGATYYNSPLHF
-,TRBJ2-1,TRBD2,TRBV6-1,TGTGCCAGCAGTGCCCCCAGAGGACTAGCGGGAGTCGAGCAGTTCTTC,CASSAPRGLAGVEQFF
-,TRBJ2-6,-,TRBV6-5,TGTGCCAGCACCACGCGGGTGTCTGGGGCCAACGTCCTGACTTTC,CASTTRVSGANVLTF
-,TRBJ2-7,-,TRBV27,TGTGCCAGCAGTCAGGAAGCTTCCTCCTACGAGCAGTACTTC,CASSQEASSYEQYF
-,TRBJ2-2,TRBD2,TRBV4-3,TGCGCCAGCAGCCAAGACTTCGGTCGACTAGCGGGCACCGGGGAGCTGTTTTTT,CASSQDFGRLAGTGELFF
-,TRBJ2-1,TRBD1,TRBV4-1,TGCGCCAGCAGCCATCTCCCAACTACAGGGGCGGGCAATGAGCAGTTCTTC,CASSHLPTTGAGNEQFF
-,TRBJ1-2,TRBD1,TRBV27,TGTGCCAGCAGTTTCTTTTTCGGGACAGGGGGTCCAGCTAACTATGGCTACACCTTC,CASSFFFGTGGPANYGYTF
few,TRBJ2-1,-,TRBV6-5,TGTGCCAGCATGAAGGGACTTTACAATGAGCAGTTCTTC,CASMKGLYNEQFF
-,TRBJ2-1,TRBD2,TRBV30,TGTGCCTGGACCAGGGGGGCTAGCGGGAGGACAAATGAGCAGTTCTTC,CAWTRGASGRTNEQFF
-,TRBJ1-1,-,TRBV4-1,TGCGCCAGCAGCCAAGTCTACCCGGGGTGGGCTGAAGCTTTCTTT,CASSQVYPGWAEAFF
-,TRBJ2-5,TRBD2,TRBV4-2,TGTGCCAGCAGCCCTCGGACTAGCAGTGGTTTTCAAGAGACCCAGTACTTC,CASSPRTSSGFQETQYF
-,TRBJ2-1,TRBD2,TRBV11-3,TGTGCCAGCAGCTTAGTGTTAGCGGGAGGGAATGAGCAGTTCTTC,CASSLVLAGGNEQFF
-,TRBJ2-3,TRBD1,TRBV7-2,TGTGCCAGCAGCCGTGGGACAGCTTCAGATACGCAGTATTTT,CASSRGTASDTQYF
-,TRBJ2-1,-,TRBV5-5,TGTGCCAGCAGCTTTAGTCGTGAGGAGCAGTTCTTC,CASSFSREEQFF
-,TRBJ2-1,TRBD2,TRBV7-9,TGTGCCAGCAGCCCAAGCGGGGGAAACAATGAGCAGTTCTTC,CASSPSGGNNEQFF
once,TRBJ2-7,-,TRBV7-9,TGTGCCAGCAGCCGGACTCTCTCCTACGAGCAGTACTTC,CASSRTLSYEQYF
-,TRBJ2-5,-,TRBV5-4,TGTGCCAGCACTGATCACTGGGCAGAGACCCAGTACTTC,CASTDHWAETQYF
-,TRBJ2-5,-,TRBV7-3,TGTGCCAGCAGCGAGGGACTTTTGTACCAAGAGACCCAGTACTTC,CASSEGLLYQETQYF
-,TRBJ1-4,-,TRBV4-3,TGCGCCAGCAGCCAAGACGGGAACACTCTCGAAAAACTGTTTTTT,CASSQDGNTLEKLFF
once,TRBJ1-1,TRBD1,TRBV7-2,TGTGCCAGCAGCTTACAGGGGGCGGGGATGAACACTGAAGCTTTCTTT,CASSLQGAGMNTEAFF
-,TRBJ2-1,-,TRBV6-1,TGTGCCAGCCTAGCTTGGGGGGTAGGCTACAATGAGCAGTTCTTC,CASLAWGVGYNEQFF
-,TRBJ1-1,-,TRBV7-9,TGTGCCAGCAGCGTCCTGGAAGGAGGAGCTTTCTTT,CASSVLEGGAFF
-,TRBJ1-5,-,TRBV6-5,TGTGCCAGCAGTGCGACAGGCCCCGGGGTTCAGCCCCAGCATTTT,CASSATGPGVQPQHF
-,TRBJ2-1,-,TRBV5-6,TGTGCCAGCAGCTTTTCAGGGTACTCCTACAATGAGCAGTTCTTC,CASSFSGYSYNEQFF
-,TRBJ1-2,TRBD1,TRBV10-3,TGTGCCATCACCCAGGACAGGGGGCAAGGCTATGGCTACACCTTC,CAITQDRGQGYGYTF
-,TRBJ2-7,TRBD1,TRBV10-3,TGTGCCATCAGTGTTCCCTCGGACAGGTCAGCCTCCTACGAGCAGTACTTC,CAISVPSDRSASYEQYF
few,TRBJ2-3,TRBD2,TRBV6-1,TGTGCCAGCAGTGAGGTGGGAGGGACAGATACGCAGTATTTT,CASSEVGGTDTQYF
-,TRBJ2-1,TRBD2,TRBV2,TGTGCCAGCAGTGGCGGGAGTACGTACAATGAGCAGTTCTTC,CASSGGSTYNEQFF
once,TRBJ2-5,TRBD2,TRBV30,TGTGCCTGGAGGGGTGCGGGAGAACAGTACTTC,CAWRGAGEQYF
-,TRBJ1-2,TRBD1,TRBV30,TGTGCCTGGAGACCTGACAGGGGCTATGGCTACACCTTC,CAWRPDRGYGYTF
-,TRBJ2-2,TRBD2,TRBV27,TGTGCCAGCAGTAGCTATAGCGGGACCGGGGAGCTGTTTTTT,CASSSYSGTGELFF